The 7 T cell receptor beta chains reported below all come from one sample, sequenced in a study of T cells after yellow fever vaccination. TCRdb reprocessed the 5' RACE reads via MiXCR and lists one record per CDR3 protein. This table has about 10,000 distinct CDR3 sequences, roughly 4.8% appearing once. The sequenced sample was PBMCs, either bulk or a sorted T-cell subset (CD4+, CD8+, memory, or dextramer-sorted; not recorded which), obtained about 2 weeks after the first yellow fever vaccination. Source of these receptors: a man aged 18 to 29 who received the YFV17D yellow fever vaccine.

At least ten counts were recorded for this clonotype. The chain has TRBV20-1 and TRBJ2-2; no reliable D call. V was trimmed by 0 bases and J by 5 bases, leaving 10 bases between them. The CDR3 consists of 14 residues. Germline V CDR1 and CDR2: DFQATT, SNEGSKA (reference sequence). This CDR3 is CSARDRPGTGELFF. In nucleotides, the CDR3 is TGCAGTGCTAGAGATCGCCCCGGGACCGGGGAGCTGTTTTTT.

Ten or more counts support this clonotype. This sequence joins TRBV7-3 and TRBJ1-5; possible D gene TRBD1, 5 bases. This CDR3 region has 17 residues. Trimming took off 3 bases at V and 6 bases at J, with 21 bases between the two ends. Germline values: CDR1 SGHTA, CDR2 FQGTGA. CDR3 nucleotides: TGTGCCAGCAGCTTCCCCAGGCAGGGAGGTCCTGTTCAGCCCCAGCATTTT. Residues: CASSFPRQGGPVQPQHF.

This clonotype has ten or more counts. The genes are TRBV20-1 and TRBJ1-5; no reliable D call. The germline V gene encodes CDR1 DFQATT and CDR2 SNEGSKA (reference sequence). CDR3 size: 13 residues. Deletions cut 5 bases from V and 3 bases from J, with 11 bases between. The CDR3 DNA sequence: TGCAGTGCTGCGGACGGACCCAATCAGCCCCAGCATTTT. It yields the protein CSAADGPNQPQHF.

In this sample, this clonotype turned up many times. The chain recombines TRBV7-2 with TRBJ2-5, with 8 bases fitting TRBD1. CDR3 length: 14 amino acids. Trimming at V came to 4 bases and at J to 5 bases, leaving 6 bases not matched to a gene. Germline V gene sequence: CDR1 SGHTA, CDR2 FQGNSA. CDR3 coding DNA: TGTGCCAGCAGCTCCCTGGACAGGGCCGAGACCCAGTACTTC. Protein: CASSSLDRAETQYF.

About this clonotype: This sequence may be a read error, since a much larger clone differs from it by one base. The gene calls are TRBV18 and TRBJ2-1; 8 nucleotides align to TRBD2. Germline values: CDR1 KGHSH, CDR2 LQKENI. The CDR3 covers 16 residues. J gave up 3 bases and V 4 bases, and 8 bases lay outside the gene matches. This CDR3 is CASSLRGGSNYNEQFF. CDR3 sequence (DNA): TGTGCCAGCTCACTGCGCGGGGGGTCTAACTACAATGAGCAGTTCTTC.

This clonotype occurred many times. The CDR3 DNA is TGTGCCAGCAGTTACTCCGGGACAGGGTTTGGCGGGGAGCTGTTTTTT. Translated: CASSYSGTGFGGELFF. The chain recombines TRBV6-5 with TRBJ2-2; 9 bases fit TRBD1. Trimming at V came to 0 bases and at J to 7 bases, leaving 6 bases not matched to a gene. CDR1 is MNHEY, CDR2 SVGAGI, per germline. This CDR3 comprises 16 residues.

This clonotype was seen at least ten times. The V and J genes are TRBV7-2 and TRBJ2-3, with 12 bases lining up with TRBD2. The CDR3 spans 15 residues. Looked up from germline, CDR1 is SGHTA and CDR2 is FQGNSA. After removal of 5 bases from V and 3 bases from J, the junction contained 3 bases not matched to a gene. The CDR3 DNA reads TGTGCCAGCAGCCAGACTAGCGGGGGAACAGATACGCAGTATTTT. It encodes CASSQTSGGTDTQYF.